This is a list of T cell receptor beta chains from one sample in a study of T cells after yellow fever vaccination. TCRdb re-analysed the 5' RACE reads in MiXCR, keeping a single row per CDR3 protein. This table has some 670,000 distinct CDR3 sequences, approximately 13% appearing once. The sequences come from PBMCs, collected on the day of the yellow fever booster vaccination. The receptors originated from a man aged 25 to 45 who received the YFV17D yellow fever vaccine. Both conserved end residues are part of each CDR3. A D gene is named only where the DNA matches it firmly. Part of the rows lack a size; the others show once, few, many or a class for expanded clones.

v_call,d_call,clone_size,j_call,cdr3_aa,cdr3_nt
TRBV12-3/TRBV12-4,-,-,TRBJ2-2,CASRTSTGELFF,TGTGCCAGCAGGACTAGCACCGGGGAGCTGTTTTTT
TRBV7-8,-,-,TRBJ2-5,CASSLGRASETQYF,TGTGCCAGCAGCTTAGGAAGGGCTAGTGAGACCCAGTACTTC
TRBV29-1,-,-,TRBJ1-2,CSVLQGVPNYGYTF,TGCAGCGTACTACAGGGAGTCCCTAACTATGGCTACACCTTC
TRBV20-1,-,few,TRBJ2-3,CSARLPGARTDTQYF,TGCAGTGCTAGGCTCCCCGGAGCTCGCACAGATACGCAGTATTTT
TRBV20-1,-,few,TRBJ2-1,CSAIRPSGSSLQQFF,TGCAGTGCCATAAGGCCCAGCGGGTCCTCCTTGCAGCAGTTCTTC
TRBV6-2/TRBV6-3,TRBD1,-,TRBJ1-2,CASSYSTGQASIYGYTF,TGTGCCAGCAGTTACTCAACCGGACAGGCGAGCATCTATGGCTACACCTTC
TRBV7-9,-,-,TRBJ1-1,CASSSYGLRNTEAFF,TGTGCCAGCAGCTCCTACGGCCTACGGAACACTGAAGCTTTCTTT
TRBV6-5,-,-,TRBJ1-5,CASSYGPHNQPQHF,TGTGCCAGCAGTTACGGACCTCACAATCAGCCCCAGCATTTT
TRBV12-3/TRBV12-4,TRBD1,few,TRBJ2-2,CASSLSGGGLELFF,TGTGCCAGCAGTTTATCAGGGGGTGGTTTGGAGCTGTTTTTT
TRBV6-1,-,-,TRBJ2-5,CASSERARPRSPYF,TGTGCCAGCAGTGAAAGGGCGCGGCCGAGGTCCCCGTACTTC
TRBV20-1,-,-,TRBJ2-2,CSARDIDVGTGELFF,TGCAGTGCTAGAGATATCGATGTGGGCACCGGGGAGCTGTTTTTT
TRBV5-1,TRBD1,many,TRBJ1-4,CASSSGQGELFF,TGCGCCAGCAGTTCGGGACAGGGAGAACTGTTTTTT
TRBV20-1,-,many,TRBJ2-5,CSAPSQGASKTQYF,TGCAGTGCTCCATCCCAGGGTGCTTCAAAGACCCAGTACTTC
TRBV7-2,-,-,TRBJ2-7,CASSPDGRRTEQYF,TGTGCCAGCAGCCCAGACGGGAGAAGGACCGAGCAGTACTTC
TRBV20-1,TRBD2,many,TRBJ2-5,CSAAGAQETQYF,TGCAGTGCGGCGGGAGCGCAAGAGACCCAGTACTTC
TRBV28,-,-,TRBJ1-5,CASSVKVNNQPQHF,TGTGCCAGCAGTGTTAAGGTAAACAATCAGCCCCAGCATTTT
TRBV7-9,TRBD1,-,TRBJ1-1,CASSLDRNEAFF,TGTGCCAGCAGCTTGGACAGGAATGAAGCTTTCTTT
TRBV18,-,-,TRBJ1-2,CASSPRTGGPFWGYTF,TGTGCCAGCTCACCACGCACAGGAGGTCCATTTTGGGGCTACACCTTC
TRBV5-1,-,few,TRBJ2-1,CASSLEPPYNEQFF,TGCGCCAGCAGCTTGGAGCCGCCCTACAATGAGCAGTTCTTC
TRBV12-3/TRBV12-4,-,-,TRBJ2-7,CASRPSTRAGEQYF,TGTGCCAGCAGACCAAGCACGAGGGCGGGGGAGCAGTACTTC
TRBV20-1,-,-,TRBJ2-1,CSQKGGRERNEQFF,TGCAGCCAAAAGGGGGGGAGGGAAAGGAATGAGCAGTTCTTC
TRBV30,TRBD1,-,TRBJ2-7,CAWSRSLTGTGGIYEQYF,TGTGCCTGGAGTAGGTCCCTTACCGGGACAGGGGGCATATACGAGCAGTACTTC
TRBV10-3,TRBD2,-,TRBJ2-7,CAISGSGMVEQYF,TGTGCCATCAGTGGTAGCGGGATGGTAGAGCAGTACTTC
TRBV15,TRBD1,many,TRBJ1-6,CATRRGQQNSPLHF,TGTGCCACCAGAAGGGGACAGCAAAATTCACCCCTCCACTTT
TRBV5-1,TRBD1,many,TRBJ2-7,CASSYRGINEQYF,TGCGCCAGCAGCTACAGGGGGATAAACGAGCAGTACTTC
TRBV11-2,-,few,TRBJ1-3,CASSLVGQGIILSSGNTIYF,TGTGCCAGCAGCTTAGTCGGGCAGGGAATAATACTTAGCTCTGGAAACACCATATATTTT
TRBV4-3,-,many,TRBJ1-1,CASSQRWENTEAFF,TGCGCCAGCAGCCAAAGGTGGGAGAACACTGAAGCTTTCTTT
TRBV25-1,-,-,TRBJ1-1,CASSDGSNTEAFF,TGTGCCAGCAGTGATGGATCGAACACTGAAGCTTTCTTT
TRBV7-2,-,few,TRBJ2-1,CASSLAMANEQFF,TGTGCCAGCAGCTTAGCAATGGCCAATGAGCAGTTCTTC
TRBV29-1,-,few,TRBJ2-1,CSVAGGMHYNEQFF,TGCAGCGTGGCAGGAGGGATGCACTACAATGAGCAGTTCTTC
TRBV29-1,TRBD1,-,TRBJ1-5,CSVGWGQGSNQPQHF,TGCAGCGTCGGCTGGGGACAGGGAAGCAATCAGCCCCAGCATTTT
TRBV2,TRBD1,many,TRBJ2-7,CASSSTGVEQYF,TGTGCCAGCAGTAGTACAGGGGTCGAGCAGTACTTC
TRBV20-1,-,-,TRBJ2-7,CSARDPTAEAYEQYF,TGCAGTGCTAGAGATCCCACAGCGGAGGCCTACGAGCAGTACTTC
TRBV20-1,TRBD1,-,TRBJ2-2,CSARDPKQGGTGELFF,TGCAGTGCTAGAGATCCGAAACAGGGGGGCACCGGGGAGCTGTTTTTT
TRBV12-3/TRBV12-4,-,few,TRBJ2-7,CASSLAPGEQYF,TGTGCCAGCAGTTTGGCGCCGGGCGAGCAGTACTTC
TRBV6-2/TRBV6-3,TRBD2,-,TRBJ2-3,CASSYSGGPTDTQYF,TGTGCCAGCAGTTACTCGGGAGGGCCCACAGATACGCAGTATTTT
TRBV9,-,few,TRBJ1-1,CASSVLYATEAFF,TGTGCCAGCAGCGTATTGTATGCCACTGAAGCTTTCTTT
TRBV7-9,-,few,TRBJ1-6,CASSPPGPFSPLHF,TGTGCCAGCAGCCCACCGGGACCATTCTCACCCCTCCACTTT
TRBV24-1,-,-,TRBJ2-2,CATSDGDFTGELFF,TGTGCCACCAGTGACGGGGATTTCACCGGGGAGCTGTTTTTT
TRBV12-3/TRBV12-4,-,few,TRBJ1-1,CASSLGRAGAFF,TGTGCCAGCAGTTTGGGACGGGCAGGGGCTTTCTTT
TRBV7-3,TRBD2,many,TRBJ2-5,CASSLGSGSETQYF,TGTGCCAGCAGCTTAGGTAGCGGGAGTGAAACCCAGTACTTC
TRBV7-9,TRBD2,few,TRBJ2-7,CASKLSGSPYEQYF,TGTGCCAGCAAACTAAGCGGGAGCCCCTACGAGCAGTACTTC
TRBV6-2/TRBV6-3,TRBD2,few,TRBJ2-7,CASSYMAGGYEQYF,TGTGCCAGCAGTTACATGGCGGGAGGCTACGAGCAGTACTTC
TRBV7-9,TRBD2,few,TRBJ2-3,CASSLAGSGGPDTQYF,TGTGCCAGCAGCTTAGCGGGGTCGGGAGGGCCAGATACGCAGTATTTT
TRBV23-1,TRBD2,few,TRBJ2-7,CASSQPNDSPGTSGSDPSYEQYF,TGCGCCAGCAGTCAACCAAACGACAGTCCCGGGACTAGCGGGAGCGACCCTAGCTACGAGCAGTACTTC
TRBV28,-,few,TRBJ2-7,CASCVGAEQYF,TGTGCCAGCTGCGTGGGAGCCGAGCAGTACTTC